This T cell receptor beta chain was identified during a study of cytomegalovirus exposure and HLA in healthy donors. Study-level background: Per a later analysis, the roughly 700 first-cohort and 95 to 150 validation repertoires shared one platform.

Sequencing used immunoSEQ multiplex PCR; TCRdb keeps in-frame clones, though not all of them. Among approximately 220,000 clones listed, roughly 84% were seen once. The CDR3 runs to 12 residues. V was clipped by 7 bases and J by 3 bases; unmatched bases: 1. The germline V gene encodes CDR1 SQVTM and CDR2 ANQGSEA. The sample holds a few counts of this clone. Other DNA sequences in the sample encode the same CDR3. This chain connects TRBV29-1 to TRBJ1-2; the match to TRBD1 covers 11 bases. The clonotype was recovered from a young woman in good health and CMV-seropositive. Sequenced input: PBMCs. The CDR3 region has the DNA TGCAGCGGGGGACAGGGGGACTATGGCTACACCTTC. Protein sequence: CSGGQGDYGYTF.